These 2 T cell receptor beta chains share one sample of origin, sequenced in a study of human T cells and chemical hapten exposure. Specified time point: patch test 3, about 24 weeks after DPC sensitization. Treatment denoted: therapeutic diphenylcyclopropenone sensitization with weekly scalp DPC. The template was total RNA from unfractionated whole blood. One entry per CDR3 protein, called by TCRdb with MiXCR from the RACE reads. Among around 40,000 distinct CDR3 sequences listed, roughly an eighth were seen once. Sequenced material: whole blood, taken in connection with sensitization to the hapten diphenylcyclopropenone (DPC). The receptors were sampled from a woman aged 40 to 50 with alopecia areata. Some clones in this sample may be carry-over from other donors' samples.

This clonotype has at least ten counts. The chain couples TRBV7-6 to TRBJ2-1, with D possibly being TRBD2 (5 bases). The length of the CDR3 is 15 residues. V was shortened by 3 bases and J by 8 bases, with 17 bases between the two germline ends. Germline V gene data show CDR1 as SGHVS and CDR2 as FNYEAQ. The CDR3 loop reads CASSFRGPKGHEQFF. DNA for the CDR3: TGTGCCAGCAGCTTTAGAGGGCCAAAAGGCCATGAGCAGTTCTTC. Using reference TRBV7-6 and TRBJ2-1 for the parts outside the CDR3, the full variable domain is GAGVSQSPRYKVTKRGQDVALRCDPISGHVSLYWYRQALGQGPEFLTYFNYEAQQDKSGLPNDRFSAERPEGSISTLTIQRTEQRDSAMYRCASSFRGPKGHEQFFGPGTRLTVL.

This clonotype was counted ten times or more. This rearrangement joins TRBV5-1 to TRBJ2-5, with 7 nucleotides matching TRBD1. Looked up from germline, CDR1 is SGHRS and CDR2 is YFSETQ. The CDR3 spans 16 residues. V gave up 3 bases and J gave up 2 bases; unmatched junction bases: 10. The CDR3 bases are TGCGCCAGCAGCTATGGACAGGCTAGGAGGCAAGAGACCCAGTACTTC. Protein sequence: CASSYGQARRQETQYF.